The entry below describes one T cell receptor (beta chain). Its matching antigen is unknown. The data derive from a study of cytotoxic CD8 clonotypes in ibrutinib-treated CLL. Study-wide results and limits: Treatment left the uncommon public clonotypes either contracted or stable in frequency. Baseline levels of clonality went above those of age-matched healthy donors and moved with circulating CD8+ T-cell counts.

The CDR3 covers 16 residues. The ends were cut back, 2 bases at V and 0 bases at J, with 11 bases in the middle. The germline CDR1 and CDR2 sequences are LNHNV and YYDKDF (reference sequence). Produced via immunoSEQ multiplex PCR; TCRdb's table is partial and in-frame only. The repertoire consists of some 150,000 clones, with roughly 83% occurring once and the leading ten covering around 13%. This sequence originates from a human donor with chronic lymphocytic leukemia. This material consisted of PBMCs, taken after 12 months of ibrutinib treatment. V and J are TRBV15 and TRBJ2-1, with D possibly being TRBD1 (5 bases). The chain's CDR3 is CATSRLDQGSYNEQFF. The CDR3, as DNA: TGTGCCACCAGCAGATTAGATCAGGGCTCCTACAATGAGCAGTTCTTC.